The source of this T cell receptor beta chain is a study of blood T cell repertoires in COVID-19. Study-level background: The United States, Italy and Spain supplied acute and convalescent COVID-19 samples. The analysed material was cDNA or gDNA that came from T cells, B-cell-depleted T cells, or PBMCs.

Original handling: Estimates of nucleated cell counts were drawn from the amplification of reference gene primers. The method was immunoSEQ multiplex PCR; TCRdb's version includes in-frame clones alone and lacks a portion of them. From that table come the V and J calls and clone size; the DNA was used to work out D and trimming. The sample shows 150,000 or so clones, approximately 79% of them seen only once. Seattle patients were enrolled while actively infected and followed longitudinally. The germline V and J ends were trimmed by 0 bases and 2 bases, with 8 bases remaining between them. CDR1 is LGHDT and CDR2 is YNNKEL in the germline V gene (reference sequence). The CDR3 loop spans 15 amino acids.

Sequences were obtained from peripheral blood. The receptor was derived from a woman in her thirties or forties with COVID-19, enrolled during active disease. The chain employs TRBV3-1 (or the pseudogene TRBV3-2) and TRBJ1-5; unclear D gene. CDR3 sequence (DNA): TGTGCCAGCAGCCAAGAAGGGCGGGGCAATCAGCCCCAGCATTTT. Amino acids: CASSQEGRGNQPQHF.